This paragraph reports one TCR beta chain. The record originates from a study of regulatory T cells in long-lasting Graves disease. Time point of the sample: persistent/refractory GD, antithyroid drugs over 5 years with positive TRAb. PBMC RNA was the source of the TCR library. HTBI primers from iRepertoire and Arm-PCR of CDR3 regions yielded the TCR beta libraries. TCRdb redid the calling of the multiplex PCR reads with MiXCR, one entry per CDR3 protein. The sample holds roughly 500,000 distinct CDR3 sequences, approximately 21% seen once. V was trimmed by 7 bases and J by 2 bases, leaving 18 bases between them. Germline V lookup: CDR1 MNHEY, CDR2 SMNVEV (reference sequence). The CDR3 sequence is 15 residues long.

The source was peripheral blood mononuclear cells (PBMCs), collected when the disease was refractory, from a patient treated with antithyroid drugs. This clonotype was sampled from a female donor with Graves disease. The V gene is TRBV27, the J gene TRBJ2-7, with a tentative D call TRBD2 (5 bases). The CDR3 is CASKVETTFPYEQYF. CDR3 coding DNA: TGTGCCAGCAAAGTCGAGACTACCTTCCCCTACGAGCAGTACTTC.